Listed below are T cell receptor beta chains from one sample, sequenced in a study of cytomegalovirus exposure and HLA in healthy donors. Assay used: immunoSEQ multiplex PCR; TCRdb lists only in-frame clones, some missing. The data contain fewer than 250,000 clones, about 83% of them seen just once; the ten biggest clones take up roughly 1.5%. Source material: PBMCs. The receptors were sampled from a young woman in good health and CMV-seronegative. Both conserved end residues are part of each CDR3. The order of the fields is clone size, J gene, D gene, V gene, CDR3 DNA, CDR3 protein. The D gene is left open where the match is weak. Size is stated for part of the rows, as once, few or many counts, or as a class when the clone is expanded.

once	TRBJ1-5	.	TRBV18	TGTGCCAGCTCACCCCGGTTGGATCAGCCCCAGCATTTT	CASSPRLDQPQHF
once	TRBJ1-5	TRBD1	TRBV15	TGTGCCACCAGCAGAGATCGTTGGGGGGCCGGACAGGGGACACAGCCCCAGCATTTT	CATSRDRWGAGQGTQPQHF
.	TRBJ2-5	TRBD2	TRBV27	TGTGCCAGCAGTTTATCCCTGAGTGCTAGCGGGGGGGAGACCCAGTACTTC	CASSLSLSASGGETQYF
.	TRBJ2-7	TRBD1	TRBV6-6	TGTGCCAGCAGTTACGACAGGGACTACGAGCAGTACTTC	CASSYDRDYEQYF
.	TRBJ1-5	.	TRBV7-2	TGTGCCAGCAGCTTCTTTAGCAATCAGCCCCAGCATTTT	CASSFFSNQPQHF
.	TRBJ1-1	.	TRBV6-6	TGTGCCAGCAGTTCGGAAACAGGGACGAAGACTGAAGCTTTCTTT	CASSSETGTKTEAFF
.	TRBJ2-3	.	TRBV30	TGTGCCTGGAGTGTACCAGGGGCGAGCACAGATACGCAGTATTTT	CAWSVPGASTDTQYF
.	TRBJ2-7	.	TRBV5-1	TGCGCCAGCAGCTTGGATGGGGCCGGCGGCGAGCAGTACTTC	CASSLDGAGGEQYF
.	TRBJ2-3	TRBD2	TRBV2	TGTGCCAGCAGTGAATGGCGGGGGAGCACAGATACGCAGTATTTT	CASSEWRGSTDTQYF
.	TRBJ2-1	TRBD2	TRBV5-1	TGCGCCAGCAACTCCCTAGGGGCTAGCGGGAGCTACAATGAGCAGTTCTTC	CASNSLGASGSYNEQFF
.	TRBJ2-5	.	TRBV5-1	TGCGCCAGCAGCATGGTGACAGGGAGGAGTGGAGAGACCCAGTACTTC	CASSMVTGRSGETQYF
.	TRBJ1-1	TRBD1	TRBV9	TGTGCCAGCAGCCCAATAGCCAAGCCGGGACAGAGGCAATTGAACACTGAAGCTTTCTTT	CASSPIAKPGQRQLNTEAFF
few	TRBJ2-7	.	TRBV19	TGTGCCAGTAGTATAGGCCCGGGATCCTACGAGCAGTACTTC	CASSIGPGSYEQYF
.	TRBJ2-5	TRBD2	TRBV4-2	TGTGCCAGCAGCCAAGAGGCTGGGCTAGCGGGAGGTGAGACCCAGTACTTC	CASSQEAGLAGGETQYF